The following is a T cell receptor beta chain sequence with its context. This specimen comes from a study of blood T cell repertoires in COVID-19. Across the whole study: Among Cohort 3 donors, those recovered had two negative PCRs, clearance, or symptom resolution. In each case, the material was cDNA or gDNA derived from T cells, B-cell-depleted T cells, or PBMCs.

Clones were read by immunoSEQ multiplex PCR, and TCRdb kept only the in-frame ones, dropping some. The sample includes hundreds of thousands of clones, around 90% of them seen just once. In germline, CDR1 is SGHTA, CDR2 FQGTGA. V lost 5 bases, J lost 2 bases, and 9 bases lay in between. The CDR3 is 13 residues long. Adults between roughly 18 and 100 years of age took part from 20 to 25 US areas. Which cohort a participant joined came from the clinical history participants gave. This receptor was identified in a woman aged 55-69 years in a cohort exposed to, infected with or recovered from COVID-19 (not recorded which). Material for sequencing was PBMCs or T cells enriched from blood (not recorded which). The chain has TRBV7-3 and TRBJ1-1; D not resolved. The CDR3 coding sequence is TGTGCCAGCAGCCGACAAGCCAACACTGAAGCTTTCTTT. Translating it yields CASSRQANTEAFF.